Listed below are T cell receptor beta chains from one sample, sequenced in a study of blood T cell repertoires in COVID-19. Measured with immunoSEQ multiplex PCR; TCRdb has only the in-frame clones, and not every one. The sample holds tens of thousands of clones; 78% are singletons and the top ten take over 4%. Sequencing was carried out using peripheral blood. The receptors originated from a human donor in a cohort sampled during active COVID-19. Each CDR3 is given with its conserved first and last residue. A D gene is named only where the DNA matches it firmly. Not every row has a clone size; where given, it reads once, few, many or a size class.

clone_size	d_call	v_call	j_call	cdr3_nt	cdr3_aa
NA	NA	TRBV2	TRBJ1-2	TGTGCCAGCTTCGGGACACACTATGGCTACACCTTC	CASFGTHYGYTF
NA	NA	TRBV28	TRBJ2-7	TGTGCCAGCAGTTTAAGGCAGGGCTCCTACGAGCAGTACTTC	CASSLRQGSYEQYF
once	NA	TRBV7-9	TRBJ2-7	TGTGCCAGCAGCTTAGGAAAAAAGGATAGCGAATATTACGAGCAGTACTTC	CASSLGKKDSEYYEQYF
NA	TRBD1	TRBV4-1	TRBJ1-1	TGCGCCAGCAGCCAAGATCTTACAGGGGGCTATAACACTGAAGCTTTCTTT	CASSQDLTGGYNTEAFF
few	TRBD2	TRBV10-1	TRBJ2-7	TGCGCCAGCGCCAACTCACTAGCGGGCTCCTACGAGCAGTACTTC	CASANSLAGSYEQYF
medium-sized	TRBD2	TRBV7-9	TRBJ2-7	TGTGCCAGCAGGCCGGGGACTAGCGGTTACGAGCAGTACTTC	CASRPGTSGYEQYF
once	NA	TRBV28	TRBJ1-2	TGTGCCAGCAGTCAAGACACCTATGGCTACACCTTC	CASSQDTYGYTF
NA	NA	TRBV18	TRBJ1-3	TGTGCCAGCGCAAGCGGGCCTGGAAACACCATATATTTT	CASASGPGNTIYF
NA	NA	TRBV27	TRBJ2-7	TGTGCCAGCAGTTTATCCGGGTCACACTACGAGCAGTACTTC	CASSLSGSHYEQYF
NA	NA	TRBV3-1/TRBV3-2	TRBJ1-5	TGTGCCAGCAGCCAGAGCGAGGGCAGCTACGTGAACAATCAGCCCCAGCATTTT	CASSQSEGSYVNNQPQHF
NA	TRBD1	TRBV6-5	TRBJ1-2	TGTGCCAGCAGTACCAACAGGGGCAGCTATGGCTACACCTTC	CASSTNRGSYGYTF
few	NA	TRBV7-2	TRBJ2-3	TGTGCCAGCAGCCCCTCCGGGACAGATACGCAGTATTTT	CASSPSGTDTQYF
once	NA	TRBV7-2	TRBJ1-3	TGTGCCAGCAGCCAGTGGGGCGGAAACACCATATATTTT	CASSQWGGNTIYF
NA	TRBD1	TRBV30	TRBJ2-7	TGTGCCTGGAGTGTACAGGGGGCCTACGAGCAGTACTTC	CAWSVQGAYEQYF
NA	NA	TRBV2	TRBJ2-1	TGTGCCAGCAGTGAGGGACTCTCGAATGAGCAGTTCTTC	CASSEGLSNEQFF
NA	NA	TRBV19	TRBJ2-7	TGTGCCAGTAGTTTCTCAAGCGGAAGCTCCTACGAGCAGTACTTC	CASSFSSGSSYEQYF
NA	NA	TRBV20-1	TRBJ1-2	TGCAGTGCTAGAGGCAGGGCCCAAAATACCTTC	CSARGRAQNTF
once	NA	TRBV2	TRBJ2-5	TGTGCCAGCAGTGAGGCCCGGGGGAACCAAGAGACCCAGTACTTC	CASSEARGNQETQYF
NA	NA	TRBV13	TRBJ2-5	TGTGCCAGCAGCGTCGAGACTAGTCCCCAGTACTTC	CASSVETSPQYF
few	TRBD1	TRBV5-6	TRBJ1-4	TGTGCCAGCAACCAACGGGACAGTTGGGGAAAACTGTTTTTT	CASNQRDSWGKLFF
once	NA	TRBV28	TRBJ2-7	TGTGCCAGCAGTTCCCTTAACGAGCAGTACTTC	CASSSLNEQYF
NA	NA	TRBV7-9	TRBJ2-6	TGTGCCAGCAGCTTACGTATGGCCGGGGCCAACGTCCTGACTTTC	CASSLRMAGANVLTF
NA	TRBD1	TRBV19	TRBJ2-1	TGTGCCAGTAGTAGGGACAGTCTCTACAATGAGCAGTTCTTC	CASSRDSLYNEQFF
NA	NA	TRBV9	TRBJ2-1	TGTGCCAGCAGCACCCCCCGGAGCGGCCACTCCTACAATGAGCAGTTCTTC	CASSTPRSGHSYNEQFF
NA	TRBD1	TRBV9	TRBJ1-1	TGTGCCAGCAGCGCCGGACAGGGAGGAAAAGCTTTCTTT	CASSAGQGGKAFF
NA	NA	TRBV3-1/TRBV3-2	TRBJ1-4	TGTGCCAGCAGCCAGATCCCGGGAGGTGGAAAACTGTTTTTT	CASSQIPGGGKLFF
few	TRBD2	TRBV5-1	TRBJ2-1	TGCGCCAGCAGGACTAGCGGGGAGGACAATGAGCAGTTCTTC	CASRTSGEDNEQFF
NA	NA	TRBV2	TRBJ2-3	TGTGCCACCCCCTTCGAGGGGGGGGCGGCAGATACGCAGTATTTT	CATPFEGGAADTQYF
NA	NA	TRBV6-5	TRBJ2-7	TGTGCCAGCAGTTACTTGCCAGAGGGGAGGTACGAGCAGTACTTC	CASSYLPEGRYEQYF
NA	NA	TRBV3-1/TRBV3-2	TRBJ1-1	TGTGCCAGCAGCCAACCGGGACATTGGAGTGAAGCTTTCTTT	CASSQPGHWSEAFF
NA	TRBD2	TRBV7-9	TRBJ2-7	TGTGCCAGCAGCTTTATAGAAAGCGGGATGTACGAGCAGTACTTC	CASSFIESGMYEQYF
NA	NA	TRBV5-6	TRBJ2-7	TGTGCCAGCAGCTTGCCGGGATACGAGCAGTACTTC	CASSLPGYEQYF
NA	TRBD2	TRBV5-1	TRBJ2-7	TGCGCCAGCAGACCTCCTAGCGGGCCGAGCTCCTACGAGCAGTACTTC	CASRPPSGPSSYEQYF
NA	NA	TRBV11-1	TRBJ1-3	TGTGCCAGCAGCTACGCGCGGACAGGAAACACCATATATTTT	CASSYARTGNTIYF
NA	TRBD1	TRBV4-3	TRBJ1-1	TGCGCCAGCAGCCAGGGGGGACAGGGGGGATTTGAAGCTTTCTTT	CASSQGGQGGFEAFF
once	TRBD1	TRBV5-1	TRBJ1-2	TGCGCCAGCAGCTCTAGGACAGGGAGTCCCTATGGCTACACCTTC	CASSSRTGSPYGYTF
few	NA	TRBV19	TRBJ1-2	TGTGCCACGCGACCCCGGGGGGACTATGGCTACACCTTC	CATRPRGDYGYTF
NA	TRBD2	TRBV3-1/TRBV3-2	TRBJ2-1	TGTGCCAGCAGCCAAGGGCCAGCGGGAGAACCAGATAGACCCTACAATGAGCAGTTCTTC	CASSQGPAGEPDRPYNEQFF
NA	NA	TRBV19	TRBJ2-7	TGTGCCAGTAGTCCCGGGGTAGAGCAGTACTTC	CASSPGVEQYF
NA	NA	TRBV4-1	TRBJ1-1	TGCGCCAGCAGCCAAGTAAATCTACAGGGAGTCACTGAAGCTTTCTTT	CASSQVNLQGVTEAFF
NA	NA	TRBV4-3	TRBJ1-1	TGCGCCAGCAGCCAAGATCAAGGACAGAGTGAAGCTTTCTTT	CASSQDQGQSEAFF
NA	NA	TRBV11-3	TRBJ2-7	TGTGCCAGCAGCTTAGAGGAGGGCGGCGACGAGCAGTACTTC	CASSLEEGGDEQYF
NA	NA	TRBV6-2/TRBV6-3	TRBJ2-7	TGTGCCAGCAGTTACCGTGACAGTTATTCCTACGAGCAGTACTTC	CASSYRDSYSYEQYF
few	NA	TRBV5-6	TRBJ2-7	TGTGCCAGCAGCTTGGGTCCGGAGTTCTACGAGCAGTACTTC	CASSLGPEFYEQYF
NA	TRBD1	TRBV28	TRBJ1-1	TGTGCCAGCTTCTACGGGACAGGGCCTAACACTGAAGCTTTCTTT	CASFYGTGPNTEAFF
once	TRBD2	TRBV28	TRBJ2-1	TGTGCCAGCAGCCCCCAACTAGCGGGAGGCCTGTGGACATCCTACAATGAGCAGTTCTTC	CASSPQLAGGLWTSYNEQFF
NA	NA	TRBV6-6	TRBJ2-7	TGTGCCAGCAGCCCCCGGGGAGTCTTAGACGAGCAGTACTTC	CASSPRGVLDEQYF
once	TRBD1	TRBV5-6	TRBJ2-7	TGTGCCAGCAGCCAACTGGGACAGACCTCCTACGAGCAGTACTTC	CASSQLGQTSYEQYF
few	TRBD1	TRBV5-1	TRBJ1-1	TGCGCCAGCAGCTTGGCTTTAGGGGGCAGGGTCACTGAAGCTTTCTTT	CASSLALGGRVTEAFF
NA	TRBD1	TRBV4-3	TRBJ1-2	TGCGCCAGCAGCCAAGATTCGTCTGGACAGGGCAATGGCTACACCTTC	CASSQDSSGQGNGYTF